The present T cell receptor (beta chain) was sequenced within a study of vaccination and CD4 T cells after COVID-19. The junction had 6 bases not matched to a gene; V was cut back by 5 bases and J by 4 bases. CDR3 length: 16 amino acids. Germline assignment: CDR1 SGHTA and CDR2 FQGTGA. Sequenced with the Oncomine TCR Beta short-read assay was DNA taken from cultured CD4+ T cells. From the PCR reads, TCRdb called clonotypes with MiXCR, one entry per CDR3 protein. The table has roughly 8,000 distinct CDR3 sequences, approximately 50% seen once. Treatment indicated: 10-day PBMC culture with coronavirus spike peptide pools or control peptides (ViraFEST assay). With respect to this clonotype: Antigen unknown.

V is TRBV7-3 and J is TRBJ2-2, with 11 bases that match TRBD1. The sample comprised CD4+ T cells from blood, cultured in vitro. The TCR originated in a human donor who had recovered from COVID-19. The CDR3 loop reads CASSLVGTGGTGELFF. The CDR3 nucleotides read TGTGCCAGCAGCCTCGTCGGGACAGGGGGCACCGGGGAGCTGTTTTTT.